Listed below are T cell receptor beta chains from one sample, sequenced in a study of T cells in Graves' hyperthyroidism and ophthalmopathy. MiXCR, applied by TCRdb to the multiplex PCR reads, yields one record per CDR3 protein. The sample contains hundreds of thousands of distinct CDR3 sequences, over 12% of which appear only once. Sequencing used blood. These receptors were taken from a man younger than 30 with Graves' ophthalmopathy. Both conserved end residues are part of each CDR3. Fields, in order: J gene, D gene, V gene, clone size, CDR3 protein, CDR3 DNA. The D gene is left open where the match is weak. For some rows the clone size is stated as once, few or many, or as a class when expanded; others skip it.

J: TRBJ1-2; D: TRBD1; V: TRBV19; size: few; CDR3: CASTPTGVDYGYTF; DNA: TGTGCCAGTACCCCGACAGGGGTTGACTATGGCTACACCTTC
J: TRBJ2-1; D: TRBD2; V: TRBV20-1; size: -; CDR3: CSAMGLAGANEQFF; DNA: TGCAGTGCGATGGGACTAGCGGGAGCCAATGAGCAGTTCTTC
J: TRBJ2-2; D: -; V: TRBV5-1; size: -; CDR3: CASSLAGQPNTGELFF; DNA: TGCGCCAGCAGCTTGGCCGGACAGCCGAACACCGGGGAGCTGTTTTTT
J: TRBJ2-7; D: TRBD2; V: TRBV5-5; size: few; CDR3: CASSLSEGSGIEQYF; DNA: TGTGCCAGCAGCTTGTCGGAGGGTAGCGGGATCGAGCAGTACTTC
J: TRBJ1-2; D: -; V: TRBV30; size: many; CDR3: CAWKKGGYGYTF; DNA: TGTGCCTGGAAGAAGGGCGGCTATGGCTACACCTTC
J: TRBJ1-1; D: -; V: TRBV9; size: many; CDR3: CASSVRGATEAFF; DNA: TGTGCCAGCAGCGTAAGGGGGGCCACTGAAGCTTTCTTT
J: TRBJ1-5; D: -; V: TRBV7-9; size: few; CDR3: CASNPGNLNQPQHF; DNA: TGTGCCAGCAACCCGGGTAACCTCAATCAGCCCCAGCATTTT
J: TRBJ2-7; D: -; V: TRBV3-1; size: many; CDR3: CASSHGTPYEQYF; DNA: TGTGCCAGCAGCCATGGCACTCCCTACGAGCAGTACTTC
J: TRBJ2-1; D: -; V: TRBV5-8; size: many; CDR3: CASSFGNRVFFSEQFF; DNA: TGTGCCAGCAGCTTTGGGAACAGAGTTTTTTTTAGTGAGCAGTTCTTC
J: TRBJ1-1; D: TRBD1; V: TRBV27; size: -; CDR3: CASSGQAITEAFF; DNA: TGTGCCAGCAGTGGACAGGCCATCACTGAAGCTTTCTTT
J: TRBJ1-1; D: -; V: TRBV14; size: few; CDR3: CASSQGVTGAFF; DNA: TGTGCCAGCAGCCAGGGAGTTACCGGTGCTTTCTTT
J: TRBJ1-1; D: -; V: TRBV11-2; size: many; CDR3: CASSLNANTEAFF; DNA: TGTGCCAGCAGCTTAAACGCGAACACTGAAGCTTTCTTT
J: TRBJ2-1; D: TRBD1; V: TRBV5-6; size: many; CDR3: CASSLGGLGTGYVGEQFF; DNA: TGTGCCAGCAGCTTGGGAGGTCTCGGGACAGGGTACGTGGGTGAGCAGTTCTTC
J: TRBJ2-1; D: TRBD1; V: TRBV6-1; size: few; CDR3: CASRNRGPLYNEQFF; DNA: TGTGCCAGCAGGAACAGGGGGCCCCTTTACAATGAGCAGTTCTTC
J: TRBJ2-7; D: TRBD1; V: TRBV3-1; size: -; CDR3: CASSQTGSYEQYF; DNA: TGTGCCAGCAGCCAGACAGGGAGCTACGAGCAGTACTTC